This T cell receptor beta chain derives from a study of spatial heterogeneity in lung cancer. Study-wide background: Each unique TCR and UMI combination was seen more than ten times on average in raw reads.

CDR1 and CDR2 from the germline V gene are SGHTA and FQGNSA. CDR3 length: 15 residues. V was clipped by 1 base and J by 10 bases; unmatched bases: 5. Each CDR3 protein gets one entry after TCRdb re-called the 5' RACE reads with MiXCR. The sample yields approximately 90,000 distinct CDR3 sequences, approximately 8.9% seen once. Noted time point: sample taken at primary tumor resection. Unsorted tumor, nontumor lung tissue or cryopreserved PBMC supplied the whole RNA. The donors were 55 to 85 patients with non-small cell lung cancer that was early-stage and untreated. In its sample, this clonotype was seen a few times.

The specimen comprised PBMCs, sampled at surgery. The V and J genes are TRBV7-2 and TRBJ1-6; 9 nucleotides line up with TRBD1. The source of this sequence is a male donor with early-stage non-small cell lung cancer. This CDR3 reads CASSLEGTGTSPLHF. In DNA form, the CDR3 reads TGTGCCAGCAGCTTAGAGGGGACAGGGACCTCACCCCTCCACTTT.